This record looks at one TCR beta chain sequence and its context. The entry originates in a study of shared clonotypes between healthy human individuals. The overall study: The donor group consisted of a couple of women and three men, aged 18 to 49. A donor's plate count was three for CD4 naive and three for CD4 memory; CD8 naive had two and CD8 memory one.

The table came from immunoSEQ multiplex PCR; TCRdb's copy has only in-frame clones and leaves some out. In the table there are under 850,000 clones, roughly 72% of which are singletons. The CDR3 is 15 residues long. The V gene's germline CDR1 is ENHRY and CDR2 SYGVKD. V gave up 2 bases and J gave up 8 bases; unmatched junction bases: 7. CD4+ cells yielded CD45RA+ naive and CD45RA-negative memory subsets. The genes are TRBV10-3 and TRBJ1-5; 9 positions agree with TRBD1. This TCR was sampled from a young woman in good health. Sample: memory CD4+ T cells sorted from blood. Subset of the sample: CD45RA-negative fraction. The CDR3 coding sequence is TGTGCCATCAGTGAGGGGACAGGGCGGGGAGAGCCCCAGCATTTT. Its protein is CAISEGTGRGEPQHF.